This T cell receptor (beta chain) came from a study of blood T cell repertoires in COVID-19. In the study overall: The United States, Italy and Spain were the sources of the acute and convalescent COVID-19 samples. PBMCs, B-cell-depleted T cells, or T cells provided the cDNA or gDNA that made up the material.

In the original processing: By means of reference gene primer amplification, nucleated cell counts were estimated. The assay was immunoSEQ multiplex PCR, and TCRdb's table has in-frame clones only and misses some. V, J and clone size are taken as reported in that table, and D and trimming were inferred from the DNA itself. Here the sample spans under 300,000 clones, under 85% being singletons. The CDR3 is 16 amino acids. Germline V gives CDR1 SEHNR, CDR2 FQNEAQ (reference sequence). J lost 1 base, V lost 6 bases, and 7 bases had no gene match. This sequence joins TRBV7-9 and TRBJ2-2; 8 nucleotides agree with TRBD2. Sequencing used peripheral blood. The receptor was derived from a man aged 30 to 45 who had recovered from COVID-19. Here the CDR3 reads CASRNIAGWNTGELFF. The CDR3, as DNA: TGTGCCAGCAGAAATATAGCGGGGTGGAACACCGGGGAGCTGTTTTTT.